The 25 T cell receptor beta chains below come from one sample, sequenced in a study of T cell changes during pregnancy in multiple sclerosis. Sequencing used immunoSEQ multiplex PCR; TCRdb keeps in-frame clones, though not all of them. The sample lists approximately 89,000 clones; about 94% were seen once. This specimen was peripheral blood, taken in the third trimester of pregnancy. The source is a female donor with multiple sclerosis, enrolled in a pregnancy study.

This chain joins TRBV9 and TRBJ2-1; 8 bases are a match to TRBD1. V trimming: 2 bases; J trimming: 3 bases; junction bases outside the gene matches: 4. Looked up from germline, CDR1 is SGDLS and CDR2 is YYNGEE. There are 15 residues in the CDR3. The CDR3 DNA reads TGTGCCAGCAGCGTTACGGGACAGGTCTACAATGAGCAGTTCTTC. Protein product: CASSVTGQVYNEQFF. Combining the CDR3 with reference TRBV9 and TRBJ2-1 gives the whole variable domain DSGVTQTPKHLITATGQRVTLRCSPRSGDLSVYWYQQSLDQGLQFLIQYYNGEERAKGNILERFSAQQFPDLHSELNLSSLELGDSALYFCASSVTGQVYNEQFFGPGTRLTVL.

The chain couples TRBV18 to TRBJ1-6, with D possibly being TRBD1 (6 bases). Trimming cost V 6 bases and J 7 bases, with 19 bases left between them. This CDR3 is built from 16 residues. CDR1 is KGHSH, CDR2 LQKENI, per germline. The CDR3 nucleotides are TGTGCCAGCTCGGTGGCCCCGGGGGGGGCGAATTCACCCCTCCACTTT. It translates to CASSVAPGGANSPLHF.

This clone occurred once. The chain carries TRBV7-9 and TRBJ2-4; D may be TRBD1 (6 bases). Trimming took 5 bases from V and 6 from J, leaving 14 bases between them. The germline V gene has CDR1 SEHNR and CDR2 FQNEAQ (reference sequence). This CDR3 has 14 residues. In DNA form, the CDR3 reads TGTGCCAGCAGCAGAGGTACAGGGACAAACATTCAGTACTTC. This sequence encodes CASSRGTGTNIQYF.

This clone was detected a few times. This chain joins TRBV2 and TRBJ1-1; D is uncertain. This CDR3 contains 13 residues. Germline V gene lookup returns CDR1 SNHLY and CDR2 FYNNEI. The V end lost 3 bases, the J end lost 6 bases, and 11 bases lay between the germline ends. The CDR3 loop reads CASSDVQASEAFF. CDR3 bases: TGTGCCAGCAGTGATGTTCAGGCCTCTGAAGCTTTCTTT.

This chain links TRBV5-6 with TRBJ1-5; 11 bases align to TRBD1. CDR1 SGHDT and CDR2 YYEEEE come from the germline V gene. With V trimmed by 4 bases and J by 2 bases, 8 bases remained unmatched. The CDR3 has 17 amino acids. CDR3 DNA: TGTGCCAGCAGCGGCCGGGACAGGGGGGAAGGCAATCAGCCCCAGCATTTT. Its translation: CASSGRDRGEGNQPQHF.

Only one count was recorded for this clone. V is TRBV25-1 and J is TRBJ2-1; 11 nucleotides match TRBD2. Germline trimming cut 2 bases from V and 10 bases from J; bases unmatched to any gene: 7. The CDR3 length is 15 residues. The germline V gene encodes CDR1 MGHDK and CDR2 SYGVNS. CDR3 sequence (DNA): TGTGCCAGCAGTGAAAGACTAGCGGGGCGAATAGAGCAGTTCTTC. Its translation: CASSERLAGRIEQFF.

The sample holds one count of this clone. The chain couples TRBV19 to TRBJ2-3; 12 nucleotides line up with TRBD2. The CDR3 length is 15 residues. The germline V gene has CDR1 LNHDA and CDR2 SQIVND (reference sequence). V trimming: 6 bases; J trimming: 4 bases; junction bases outside the gene matches: 5. The CDR3 DNA is TGTGCCAGTAGCCCGCTAGCGGGGGGGCCAGATACGCAGTATTTT. It translates to CASSPLAGGPDTQYF.

This chain connects TRBV25-1 to TRBJ2-5; the D gene is possibly TRBD1 (6 bases). The V gene's germline CDR1 is MGHDK and CDR2 SYGVNS. Trimming took off 5 bases at V and 5 bases at J, with 18 bases between the two ends. The length of the CDR3 is 15 residues. The CDR3 region is CASSPLNQGRETQYF. The CDR3, as DNA: TGTGCCAGCAGTCCCCTAAACCAGGGGCGGGAGACCCAGTACTTC.

The chain has TRBV9 and TRBJ2-4, with D possibly matching TRBD2 (5 bases). Germline loops: CDR1 SGDLS, CDR2 YYNGEE. Trimming took 0 bases from V and 8 from J, leaving 12 bases between them. The CDR3 has 14 amino acids. The CDR3 bases are TGTGCCAGCAGCGTAGGAGGGTTGAAGGACATTCAGTACTTC. Its translation: CASSVGGLKDIQYF. Together with reference TRBV9 and TRBJ2-4, the CDR3 gives the full variable domain: DSGVTQTPKHLITATGQRVTLRCSPRSGDLSVYWYQQSLDQGLQFLIQYYNGEERAKGNILERFSAQQFPDLHSELNLSSLELGDSALYFCASSVGGLKDIQYFGAGTRLSVL.

The chain recombines TRBV19 with TRBJ2-7, with TRBD2 as a possible D gene (5 bases). The CDR3 runs to 14 residues. Germline lookup yields CDR1 LNHDA and CDR2 SQIVND (reference sequence). The V and J ends lost 4 bases and 0 bases respectively, with 10 bases between them. Here the CDR3 DNA reads TGTGCCAGTAGTAAGCACGGGAACTCCTACGAGCAGTACTTC. It specifies CASSKHGNSYEQYF.

The rearrangement joins TRBV6-1 to TRBJ2-7; 7 bases line up with TRBD1. Germline-derived CDR1 and CDR2 are MNHNS and SASEGT. The CDR3 has 15 amino acids. V shed 2 bases, J shed 2 bases, and the junction held 6 bases outside the gene matches. Written as DNA, the CDR3 is TGTGCCAGCAGTGAACCGACAGGGTTTCCCTACGAGCAGTACTTC. Its protein product is CASSEPTGFPYEQYF.

The chain links TRBV19 to TRBJ1-5; maybe TRBD1 (6 bases). Per germline, CDR1 LNHDA and CDR2 SQIVND (reference sequence). CDR3 length equals 19 residues. The germline V and J ends were trimmed by 7 bases and 2 bases, with 27 bases remaining between them. The CDR3 DNA reads TGTGCCAGTAAGGCGTCAAGGGACAATCGAAATGTGGGCAATCAGCCCCAGCATTTT. This gives the protein CASKASRDNRNVGNQPQHF.

V usage is TRBV2 and J usage is TRBJ1-3, with 8 bases fitting TRBD1. Looked up from germline, CDR1 is SNHLY and CDR2 is FYNNEI. The CDR3 length is 17 residues. Trimming cost V 2 bases and J 4 bases; bases outside gene matches: 10. The CDR3 loop is CASSESPDRAVGNTIYF. The CDR3 DNA sequence: TGTGCCAGCAGTGAATCTCCGGACAGGGCGGTCGGAAACACCATATATTTT.

The chain joins TRBV6-1 to TRBJ2-7; 9 bases agree with TRBD2. This CDR3 is built from 15 residues. Germline assignment: CDR1 MNHNS and CDR2 SASEGT. With V trimmed by 4 bases and J by 6 bases, 10 bases remained unmatched. CDR3 coding DNA: TGTGCCAGCAGTGTAACGGGCGGGGGGGCGTCCGAGCAGTACTTC. Its protein product is CASSVTGGGASEQYF.

Here the CDR3 reads CASRQGQGTEAFF. CDR3 DNA sequence: TGTGCCAGCAGACAGGGACAGGGCACTGAAGCTTTCTTT. V gene TRBV6-5 combines with J gene TRBJ1-1, with 9 bases matching TRBD1. CDR1 is MNHEY and CDR2 is SVGAGI in the germline V gene. This CDR3 contains 13 residues. Germline trimming cut 6 bases from V and 4 bases from J; bases unmatched to any gene: 3.

This sequence joins TRBV5-1 and TRBJ2-7; 8 bases fit TRBD2. The germline V gene encodes CDR1 SGHRS and CDR2 YFSETQ. CDR3 length: 15 amino acids. Trimming cost V 3 bases and J 2 bases; bases outside gene matches: 7. The CDR3 protein is CASSSRLASTYEQYF. The CDR3 DNA follows: TGCGCCAGCAGCTCAAGACTAGCGTCAACCTACGAGCAGTACTTC.

The chain has TRBV4-1 and TRBJ2-1; TRBD1 matches at 7 bases. J gave up 2 bases and V 3 bases, and 7 bases lay outside the gene matches. Germline-derived CDR1 and CDR2 are MGHRA and YSYEKL. CDR3 size: 16 residues. In DNA form, the CDR3 reads TGCGCCAGCAGCCACCCCGGGACAGTGGCCTACAATGAGCAGTTCTTC. Encoded protein: CASSHPGTVAYNEQFF.

The J gene is TRBJ2-1, the V gene TRBV5-6; 9 bases agree with TRBD1. Germline lookup yields CDR1 SGHDT and CDR2 YYEEEE. Trimming at V came to 3 bases and at J to 6 bases, leaving 4 bases not matched to a gene. There are 14 residues in the CDR3. The CDR3 spells CASSSLGQGNEQFF. The CDR3 nucleotides read TGTGCCAGCAGCTCCCTGGGACAGGGCAATGAGCAGTTCTTC.

This clone is a singleton in its sample. This chain joins TRBV19 and TRBJ2-7; 10 bases match TRBD2. The CDR3 has 15 residues. V was pared by 3 bases and J by 3 bases, with 5 bases of the junction left unmatched. The V gene's germline CDR1 is LNHDA and CDR2 SQIVND (reference sequence). CDR3 DNA sequence: TGTGCCAGTAGTATGACTAGCGGGCGATACTACGAGCAGTACTTC. This translates into CASSMTSGRYYEQYF.

The chain joins TRBV5-1 to TRBJ2-7, with a tentative D call TRBD2 (5 bases). CDR3 length: 12 amino acids. CDR1 and CDR2 (germline): SGHRS, YFSETQ. The V gene lost 4 bases and the J gene lost 2 bases, with 7 bases spanning the gap. The CDR3 bases are TGCGCCAGCAGCCCCGGGGCCTACGAGCAGTACTTC. Its translation is CASSPGAYEQYF.

The chain is built from TRBV30 and TRBJ2-6; 8 nucleotides agree with TRBD2. There are 20 residues in the CDR3. Trimming removed 1 base from V and 0 bases from J; junction bases left unmatched: 14. The germline V gene has CDR1 GTSNPN and CDR2 SVGIG (reference sequence). The CDR3: CAWSEGGVAGRLSGANVLTF. As DNA, the CDR3 is TGTGCCTGGAGTGAGGGCGGGGTAGCGGGGCGACTCTCTGGGGCCAACGTCCTGACTTTC.

The chain links TRBV5-4 to TRBJ2-1, with D tentatively TRBD1 (6 bases). The CDR3 consists of 14 residues. V was clipped by 5 bases and J by 7 bases, with 16 bases between them. Germline CDR1 reads SGHNT; CDR2 reads YYREEE (reference sequence). CDR3 sequence (DNA): TGTGCCAGCAGTCATGACCGGGACAATAATGAGCAGTTCTTC. This codes for CASSHDRDNNEQFF.

CDR3 loop: CASSPGGIRGYTF. CDR3 bases: TGTGCCAGCTCACCTGGGGGGATACGCGGCTACACCTTC. J is TRBJ1-2 and V is TRBV18, with D perhaps matching TRBD1 (5 bases). This CDR3 region has 13 residues. V lost 3 bases, J lost 8 bases, and 13 bases lay in between. In germline, CDR1 is KGHSH, CDR2 LQKENI.

This chain links TRBV14 with TRBJ2-3, with 7 bases aligning to TRBD1. Germline V gene data show CDR1 as SGHDN and CDR2 as FVKESK. This CDR3 region has 16 residues. V dropped 3 bases and J dropped 1; count of bases not matched to a gene: 7. The CDR3 DNA sequence: TGTGCCAGCAGCCAGGACCTTGGACAGGGCACAGATACGCAGTATTTT. Its translation is CASSQDLGQGTDTQYF. Based on the CDR3 plus reference TRBV14 and TRBJ2-3, the full variable domain is EAGVTQFPSHSVIEKGQTVTLRCDPISGHDNLYWYRRVMGKEIKFLLHFVKESKQDESGMPNNRFLAERTGGTYSTLKVQPAELEDSGVYFCASSQDLGQGTDTQYFGPGTRLTVL.

This rearrangement joins TRBV5-4 to TRBJ2-3; TRBD2 matches at 8 bases. In germline, CDR1 is SGHNT, CDR2 YYREEE (reference sequence). The CDR3 runs 18 residues. Unmatched junction bases numbered 17, after V lost 2 bases and J lost 6 bases. The CDR3 reads CASSLPPMGLGHTDTQYF. The CDR3, as DNA: TGTGCCAGCAGCTTACCCCCTATGGGACTAGGCCACACGGATACGCAGTATTTT.